The 10 T cell receptor beta chains reported below all come from one sample, sequenced in a study of tissue T cells after allogeneic stem cell transplantation. Assay: immunoSEQ multiplex PCR; the TCRdb copy retains only in-frame clones and omits some. The table has 2,000 to 2,500 clones, roughly 40% seen once. As to time point: mouse harvest day 14 after allogeneic transplant. Tail vein injection delivered 10^7 T-cell-depleted bone marrow cells and 10^6 splenic CD5+ T cells. Sample: lymph node tissue. These TCRs come from a female BALB/c mouse given C57BL/6 T cells with graft-versus-host disease after an allogeneic hematopoietic cell transplant.

Details on this clone: All gene names here are mouse names. The DNA read from the CDR3 is TGTGCCAGCAGGGACAGGGACTATGCTGAGCAGTTC. The encoded protein is CASRDRDYAEQF. The whole CDR3 sequence reads CASRDRDYAEQFF. The chain joins TRBV3 to TRBJ2-1, with TRBD1 identical over 8 bases. The sequence runs out 1 residue before the end of the CDR3; the remainder is reconstructed from the germline J gene. Germline V gives CDR1 SNHLY, CDR2 FYNGKV (reference sequence). The junction had 0 bases not matched to a gene; V was cut back by 6 bases and J by 2 bases. This CDR3 is built from 13 residues.

By proportion, this clone is large. Gene names denote mouse genes. The sequence runs out 1 residue before the end of the CDR3; the remainder is reconstructed from the germline J gene. Other DNA sequences in the same sample also yield this CDR3. This sequence joins TRBV12-2 and TRBJ2-7, with 12 bases lining up with TRBD2. V lost 4 bases and J lost 3; bases outside the gene matches: 6. The CDR3 consists of 15 residues. Germline V gene sequence: CDR1 SGHLS, CDR2 HYDKME. CDR3 region: CASSLRDWGVYEQYF. The CDR3 bases that were read are TGTGCCAGCTCCCTCCGGGACTGGGGGGTCTATGAACAGTAC.

Concerning this clone itself: Gene labels here are mouse ones. Different DNA sequences within this sample yield the same CDR3. The CDR3 region is CASSAGREANSDYTF. Partial CDR3 DNA: TGTGCCAGCAGTGCAGGGAGAGAAGCAAACTCCGACTACACC. The chain uses TRBV13-3 and TRBJ1-2; D possibly corresponds to TRBD1 (5 bases). The read terminates 1 residue before the CDR3 end, so the remaining end is supplied by the germline J gene. This CDR3 is 15 amino acids long. Germline V CDR1 and CDR2: NNHDY, SYVADS. The V and J ends lost 3 bases and 0 bases respectively, with 12 bases between them.

Regarding this clone: Each gene name is a mouse one. The missing CDR3 end, 1 residue past where the read stops, is filled in from the germline J gene. The chain couples TRBV16 to TRBJ2-2; D remains unclear. V was shortened by 4 bases and J by 5 bases, with 2 bases between the two germline ends. This CDR3 is built from 11 residues. Per germline, CDR1 SGHSA and CDR2 FRNQAP. CDR3 DNA, as far as it was read: TGTGCAAGCAGCTGGACCGGGCAGCTCTAC. As protein: CASSWTGQLY. In full, the CDR3 is CASSWTGQLYF.

A remark on this clone: Gene labels here are mouse ones. The CDR3 spells CASSPQWGGPYEQYF. Incomplete CDR3 DNA: TGTGCCAGCTCTCCCCAATGGGGGGGGCCGTATGAACAGTAC. This rearrangement joins TRBV12-1 to TRBJ2-7, with 8 bases lining up with TRBD2. With the read ending 1 residue before the CDR3 end, the germline J gene is used to fill in that end. J gave up 4 bases and V 2 bases, and 9 bases lay outside the gene matches. Germline-derived CDR1 and CDR2 are SGHSN and HYEKVE. This CDR3 is built from 15 residues.

This clone was found a few times. Mouse germline and gene names are used. The read terminates 1 residue ahead of where the CDR3 ends, so the germline J gene completes it. The rearrangement uses TRBV5 and TRBJ1-1, with TRBD1 identical over 9 bases. V lost 1 base to trimming and J lost 11 bases; unmatched junction nucleotides: 5. The CDR3 contains 13 residues. Germline CDR1 reads LGHNA; CDR2 reads YNLKQL (reference sequence). The DNA read from the CDR3 is TGTGCCAGCAGCCAAGTACAGGGGGCAGGGGTCTTC. Translating it yields CASSQVQGAGVF. The whole CDR3 sequence reads CASSQVQGAGVFF.

This clone was counted only a few times. Any gene name here is a mouse gene name. The read terminates 1 residue before the CDR3 end, so the remaining end is supplied by the germline J gene. V is TRBV13-2 and J is TRBJ2-2; D might be TRBD2 (7 bases). Germline V gene data show CDR1 as NNHNN and CDR2 as SYGAGS (reference sequence). V lost 1 base, J lost 4 bases, and 11 bases lay in between. CDR3 length: 15 amino acids. The part of the CDR3 DNA that was read is TGTGCCAGCGGTGATCTTTGGGGGGCCACCGGGCAGCTCTAC. This sequence encodes CASGDLWGATGQLY. The whole CDR3 sequence is CASGDLWGATGQLYF.

A word on this clone: The listed genes are named as in mouse. The read stops 1 residue short of the end of the CDR3; the missing end is completed from the germline J gene. The V gene is TRBV13-2, the J gene TRBJ2-5, with D perhaps TRBD1 (6 bases). V was clipped by 1 base and J by 0 bases, with 9 bases between them. The CDR3 has 15 residues. Germline V gene sequence: CDR1 NNHNN, CDR2 SYGAGS (reference sequence). The DNA read from the CDR3 is TGTGCCAGCGGTGATAGGGGGTTTAACCAAGACACCCAGTAC. Translating gives CASGDRGFNQDTQY. The entire CDR3 protein reads CASGDRGFNQDTQYF.

This clone appeared a few times. The genes are named according to mouse. The sequence runs out 1 residue before the end of the CDR3; the remainder is reconstructed from the germline J gene. The rearrangement links TRBV19 to TRBJ2-2; D call uncertain. Per germline, CDR1 FNHDT and CDR2 SITEND (reference sequence). The CDR3 is made up of 12 amino acids. Trimming left V 5 bases short and J 0 bases short, with 2 bases between. CDR3 bases read: TGTGCCAGCAGGACAAACACCGGGCAGCTCTAC. Translated: CASRTNTGQLY. The whole CDR3 protein reads CASRTNTGQLYF.

On this clone: Here the gene names and germline are mouse. The sequence runs out 1 residue before the end of the CDR3; the remainder is reconstructed from the germline J gene. This rearrangement joins TRBV17 to TRBJ2-7; no clear D gene. There are 11 residues in the CDR3. The germline V and J ends were trimmed by 4 bases and 5 bases, with 6 bases remaining between them. Germline lookup yields CDR1 MNHDT and CDR2 YYDKIL. The DNA read from the CDR3 is TGTGCTAGCAGTAATCGGAATGAACAGTAC. Amino acids: CASSNRNEQY. The complete CDR3 protein is CASSNRNEQYF. The variable domain in full, completed from reference TRBV17 and TRBJ2-7, reads DTTVKQNPRYKLARVGKPVNLICSQTMNHDTMYWYQKKPNQAPKLLLFYYDKILNREADTFEKFQSSRPNNSFCSLYIGSAGLEYSAMYLCASSNRNEQYFGPGTRLTVL.